This T cell receptor (beta chain) stems from a study of T cell repertoires in cytomegalovirus infection. Study summary: Matching HLA type and CMV infection were both indicated by public TCR beta signatures. Study-level results: Clonotypes of TCR beta that were HLA-C-restricted and CMV-specific dominated the ex vivo response.

The CDR3 covers 19 residues. Germline trimming cut 6 bases from V and 6 bases from J; bases unmatched to any gene: 24. Germline CDR1 and CDR2: SGHDT and YYEEEE. Each CDR3 protein gets one entry after TCRdb re-called the reads with MiXCR. The sample holds roughly 500,000 distinct CDR3 sequences, approximately 17% seen once. Of note for this clonotype: Its antigen is still unknown.

The V call is TRBV5-6, the J call TRBJ1-1; 9 positions match TRBD1. Sequenced sample: CD8+ T cells from PBMCs. The receptor was isolated from a human donor in good health (CMV status not recorded). Some clones in this sample may be carry-over from other donors' samples. CDR3 coding DNA: TGTGCCAGCACCACCGGGGGGACAGGGTTTTCAAGGTTTGGCGCTGAAGCTTTCTTT. Protein product: CASTTGGTGFSRFGAEAFF.